This TCR beta chain was sequenced for a study of monozygotic twins with cystic fibrosis (dated by TCRdb to the early 2020s). About the study as a whole: Three micrograms of fragmented DNA went through around 15 PCR cycles to produce barcoded libraries. Twins were ranked among some 1,000 cohort participants for weight-for-height and FEVPerc (FEV1 disease centile) at the day of blood sampling. Data for three of the twin pairs had previously been reported in another context. The cohort included ten female and six male twin pairs, mostly children and adolescents, aged roughly 2.0 to 40 years with a median of 9.1 years. To assess genetic influence on V and J gene usage, the study compared TCR beta repertoires within and across 16 monozygotic twin pairs with cystic fibrosis. The paper's findings and limits, for the study overall: Simpson clonality was generally low (median around 0.01), suggesting a naive-dominated repertoire, with higher clonality in the most severely affected patients. Monozygotic CF twin pairs shared significantly more nucleotide-identical clonotypes within each pair than unrelated CF individuals shared with one another (P = 0.000026, Mann-Whitney). No association turned up between shared CDR3 numbers and age, concordance or disease severity, and the cohort was small. In 13 of 16 pairs, V gene usage most closely resembled the co-twin's, and the same held for J usage in 8 of 16 pairs, a pattern suggesting genetic constraints.

TCR beta CDR3 regions were amplified by multiplex PCR using the immunoSEQ immune profiling system, following the manufacturer's instructions. An Illumina NextSeq system was used for sequencing. Concerning the study's data processing: The immunoSEQ Analyzer platform handled processing of the sequence data, and clonality was calculated by taking the square root of Simpson's index of productive rearrangements. Jensen-Shannon distance served as the measure of similarity in V and J usage, while OLGA was used to compute CDR3 generation probabilities. The researchers looked up shared CDR3 sequences in the immuneACCESS database (August 2020) and in VDJdb (December 2020). TCRdb holds this immuneACCESS table with in-frame rearrangements only. Some clones are missing; in checked studies, unresolved V genes explain under half, and the rest has no known cause. V, J and clone size are those of that table, while D and trimming were read from the DNA. A total of several thousand clones appear in this sample, around 96% of them only once. The ten most abundant clones make up around 2.7% of the sample.

Counted from cysteine to phenylalanine, this CDR3 has 11 amino acids. Only CDR3 DNA remains: 33 bases, in frame from the first base. The germline V gene sets CDR1 to SQVTM and CDR2 to ANQGSEA. Trimming takes 3 bases from V and 6 bases from J, and the germline ends sit 5 bases apart. The twin pairs came from the European Cystic Fibrosis Twin and Sibling Study Cohort, a cohort that recruited patients from over a hundred CF clinics across 14 European countries. Zygosity and CFTR genotype were verified in-house, with zygosity tested by multiplex PCR of nine short tandem repeat loci. Each twin gave a peripheral blood sample, and clinical parameters were documented on that same day of blood sampling. Genomic DNA was isolated from peripheral blood cells with phenol/chloroform and kept in TE buffer at 4 degrees C. On this clone itself: The clone's antigen remains unknown. No clone much larger than this one lies a single base away; base qualities are absent.

Sequenced material: blood. The TCR originated in a boy between 2 and 10 years old with cystic fibrosis. The chain employs TRBV29-1 and TRBJ1-4, with the D segment identity uncertain. The DNA sequence is given as TGCAGCGTTGAGGCTTATGAAAAACTGTTTTTT. Its coded protein is CSVEAYEKLFF.